This T cell receptor (beta chain) appears in the sequencing data of a study of blood T cell repertoires in COVID-19. At the level of the study: Samples came from the United States, Italy and Spain, spanning acute and convalescent COVID-19. PBMCs, B-cell-depleted T cells, or T cells were the source of the cDNA or gDNA that made up the material.

The repertoire was sequenced with immunoSEQ multiplex PCR; TCRdb's copy has only in-frame clones and lacks some. Of 200,000 to 300,000 clones in the sample, 80% to 95% were seen once. Seattle-derived patients entered the study during active infection and were followed longitudinally. Trimming took 2 bases from V and 7 from J, leaving 16 bases between them. Looked up from germline, CDR1 is SGHDT and CDR2 is YYEEEE. The CDR3 contains 14 residues. This chain links TRBV5-6 with TRBJ2-7; TRBD2 might be the D (5 bases). The sample comprised peripheral blood. The source is a person between 18 and 35 years old with COVID-19, enrolled during active disease. CDR3 region: CASSFGRNTGEQYF. CDR3 coding DNA: TGTGCCAGCAGCTTCGGGCGGAACACGGGGGAGCAGTACTTC.